The clone carrying this T cell receptor (beta chain) was recorded a few times. Its antigen remains unidentified. This entry comes from a study of molecular identifiers for immune sequencing clone quantification. TCRdb called the PCR reads again in MiXCR, with one record for every CDR3 protein. The sample shows 100,000 or so distinct CDR3 sequences, roughly 38% of them seen only once. Naive CD8 T cells underwent sorting with the CD8+CD4-CCR7+CD45RA+ definition. Study-wide results and limits: Clones exceeding 20 RNA copies carried over 97% of effector molecules but under 1% of naive-cell molecules. Shared barcodes on identical TCR molecules could underestimate the sizes of highly expanded clones.

The sequenced material came from naive CD8+ T cells from blood, with Jurkat cell RNA spiked in. The subset is: FACS-sorted CD8+CD4-CCR7+CD45RA+ naive T cells. This TCR was recovered from a human donor in good health. Some libraries in this study had Jurkat cell RNA spiked in.

The CDR3 spells CASSYSPGTSQEQYF. CDR3 nucleotide sequence: TGTGCCAGCAGTTACTCCCCCGGGACGTCCCAGGAGCAGTACTTC. V and J are TRBV6-5 and TRBJ2-7; D tentatively reads TRBD1 or TRBD2 (5 bases each). Trimming took 0 bases from V and 7 from J, leaving 16 bases between them. This CDR3 spans 15 amino acids. CDR1 is MNHEY, CDR2 SVGAGI, per germline.